This T cell receptor beta chain appears in the sequencing data of a study of blood T cell repertoires in COVID-19. Background on the study: Collection of acute and convalescent COVID-19 samples took place in the United States, Italy and Spain.

Method: immunoSEQ multiplex PCR; TCRdb's copy keeps in-frame clones and lacks some. The sample carries 200,000 or so clones, roughly 84% recorded once. The CDR3 is made up of 13 amino acids. Trimming removed 6 bases at V and 6 bases at J, with 12 bases between. Germline CDR1 is MNHEY and CDR2 is SVGAGI. Patients at the Seattle site were enrolled during active infection and followed longitudinally. The clonotype comes from a person aged 65 to 85 with COVID-19, enrolled during active disease. V is TRBV6-5 and J is TRBJ1-5; D ambiguous. The sample consisted of peripheral blood. The CDR3 region has the DNA TGTGCCAGCAGGCAGCGGGTTGGTCAGCCCCAGCATTTT. Its protein product is CASRQRVGQPQHF.